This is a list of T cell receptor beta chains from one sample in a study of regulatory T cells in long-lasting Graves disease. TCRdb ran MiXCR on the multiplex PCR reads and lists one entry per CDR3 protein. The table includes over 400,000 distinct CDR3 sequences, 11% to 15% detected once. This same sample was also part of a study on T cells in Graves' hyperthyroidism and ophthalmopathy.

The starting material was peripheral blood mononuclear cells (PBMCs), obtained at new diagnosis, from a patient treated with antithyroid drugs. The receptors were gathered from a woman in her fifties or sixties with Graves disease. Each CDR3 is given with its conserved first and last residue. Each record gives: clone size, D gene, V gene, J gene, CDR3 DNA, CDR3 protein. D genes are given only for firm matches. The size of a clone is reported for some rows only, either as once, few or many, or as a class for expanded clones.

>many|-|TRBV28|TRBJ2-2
TGTGCCAGCAGCCCCCCGGACAGTCGGACCGGGGAGCTGTTTTTT
CASSPPDSRTGELFF
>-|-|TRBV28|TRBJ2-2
TGTGCCAGCAGTCCACTAGTCCGGGAGCTGTTTTTT
CASSPLVRELFF
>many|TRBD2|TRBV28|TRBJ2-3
TGTGCCAGCAGTCCCGCCGTGGGGCTAGCGGGGCGAGGGGATGGAGATACGCAGTATTTT
CASSPAVGLAGRGDGDTQYF
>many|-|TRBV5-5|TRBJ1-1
TGTGCCAGCAGCTTCGACTTATTTACTGAAGCTTTCTTT
CASSFDLFTEAFF
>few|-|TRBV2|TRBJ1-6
TGTGCCAGCAGTGAGACAGGCTACTCACCCCTCCACTTT
CASSETGYSPLHF
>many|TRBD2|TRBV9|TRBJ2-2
TGTGCCAGCAGCGTAACCCCCCTAGCGGAGGGAAACACCGGGGAGCTGTTTTTT
CASSVTPLAEGNTGELFF
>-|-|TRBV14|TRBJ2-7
TGTGCCAGCAGCCAAGAACTTGGTCACGAGCAGTACTTC
CASSQELGHEQYF
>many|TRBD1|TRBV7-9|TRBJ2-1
TGTGCCAGCAGCCCCTTGGGCGGACAGGGGTACAATGAGCAGTTCTTC
CASSPLGGQGYNEQFF
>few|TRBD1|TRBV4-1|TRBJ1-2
TGCGCCAGCAGCCAAGATGAACAGGGGGCTGGCTACACCTTC
CASSQDEQGAGYTF
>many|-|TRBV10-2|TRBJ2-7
TGCGCCAGGCCTGATAGGGATCGGTACGAGCAGTACTTC
CARPDRDRYEQYF
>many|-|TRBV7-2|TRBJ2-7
TGTGCCAGCAGCCCGGGGGCAGGGAGCTCCTACGAGCAGTACTTC
CASSPGAGSSYEQYF
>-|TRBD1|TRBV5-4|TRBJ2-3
TGTGCCAGCAGACCCGGTGGACAGGGGGCGACAGATACGCAGTATTTT
CASRPGGQGATDTQYF
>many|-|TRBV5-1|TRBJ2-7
TGCGCCAGCAGCGCCCCGGGCAGCGAGCACGAGCAGTACTTC
CASSAPGSEHEQYF
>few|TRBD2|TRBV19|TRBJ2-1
TGTGCCAGTAGACGGACTAGCTCTGAGCAGTTCTTC
CASRRTSSEQFF
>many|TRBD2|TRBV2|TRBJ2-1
TGTGCCAGCAGCCCTACTAGCGGGAGCTTCTACAATGAGCAGTTCTTC
CASSPTSGSFYNEQFF
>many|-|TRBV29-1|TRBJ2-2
TGCAGCGTTGATAACGGGGAGCTGTTTTTT
CSVDNGELFF
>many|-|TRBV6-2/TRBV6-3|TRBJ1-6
TGTGCCAGCAGCGGAGGACAGAGCTCCTATAATTCACCCCTCCACTTT
CASSGGQSSYNSPLHF
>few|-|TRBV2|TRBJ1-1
TGTGCCAGCAGTGAAGACAGGGAGAACACTGAAGCTTTCTTT
CASSEDRENTEAFF
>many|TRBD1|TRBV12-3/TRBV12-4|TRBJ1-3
TGTGCCAGCAAAACGGACAGGGCGGGCGGAAACACCATATATTTT
CASKTDRAGGNTIYF
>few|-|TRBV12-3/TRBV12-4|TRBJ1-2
TGTGCCAGCAGTTCCGACAGGAGAGATGGCTACACCTTC
CASSSDRRDGYTF
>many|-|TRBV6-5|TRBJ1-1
TGTGCCAGCAGTTACTCGATACAGTTCACTGAAGCTTTCTTT
CASSYSIQFTEAFF
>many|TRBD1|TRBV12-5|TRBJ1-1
TGTGCTAGTGGTTTTGCACCGGGACAGGGAGAGACTGAAGCTTTCTTT
CASGFAPGQGETEAFF
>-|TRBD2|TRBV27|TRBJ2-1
TGTGCCAGCAGTCCCCTTACCGGGACTAGCGGGAGAGGTGAGCAGTTCTTC
CASSPLTGTSGRGEQFF
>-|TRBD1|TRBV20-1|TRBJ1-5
TGCAGTGCCCTGGACAGGGCAATCCAGCCCCAGCATTTT
CSALDRAIQPQHF
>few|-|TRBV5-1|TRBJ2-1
TGCGCCAGCAGCTTTACGGGACTCTTCCCGTGGTCCTACAATGAGCAGTTCTTC
CASSFTGLFPWSYNEQFF
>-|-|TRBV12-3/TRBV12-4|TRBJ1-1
TGTGCCAGCAGTTCTCCGTCAGGGGCGGGCACTGAAGCTTTCTTT
CASSSPSGAGTEAFF
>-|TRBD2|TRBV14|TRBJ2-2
TGTGCCAGCAGCCTTAAAGCGGGAGGAAACACCGGGGAGCTGTTTTTT
CASSLKAGGNTGELFF
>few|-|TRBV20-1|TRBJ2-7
TGCAGTGCTAGAGATAGTTTGCGGGCCTACGAGCAGTACTTC
CSARDSLRAYEQYF
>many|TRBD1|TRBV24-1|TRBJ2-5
TGTGCCACCAGTGGGTCCCAGGGGGCGCGGGAGACCCAGTACTTC
CATSGSQGARETQYF
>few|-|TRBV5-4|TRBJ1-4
TGTGCCAGCAGCTTAACACCTACAACTAATGAAAAACTGTTTTTT
CASSLTPTTNEKLFF
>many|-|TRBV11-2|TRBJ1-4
TGTGCCAGCAGCTTAATAGTAGGCGATAATGAAAAACTGTTTTTT
CASSLIVGDNEKLFF
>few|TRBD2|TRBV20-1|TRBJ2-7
TGCAGTGTAACGACTAGCGGGGCCTACGAGCAGTACTTC
CSVTTSGAYEQYF
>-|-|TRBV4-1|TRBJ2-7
TGCGCCAGCAGCCAAGATGGCAGCTACGAGCAGTACTTC
CASSQDGSYEQYF
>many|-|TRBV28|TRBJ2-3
TGTGCCAGCACGAAGAGGGCCGGGACAGATACGCAGTATTTT
CASTKRAGTDTQYF
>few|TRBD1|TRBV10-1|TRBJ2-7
TGCGCCAGCGGGCTGAAGACAGGGGGCTCCTACGAGCAGTACTTC
CASGLKTGGSYEQYF
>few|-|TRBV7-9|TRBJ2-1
TGTGCCAGCAGCTTAGGGGCCGTGGGTGAGCAGTTCTTC
CASSLGAVGEQFF
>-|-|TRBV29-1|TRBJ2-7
TGCAGCGTGGGGGACGTTGCCTACGAGCAGTACTTC
CSVGDVAYEQYF